This TCR beta chain was retrieved from a study of shared clonotypes between healthy human individuals (dated by TCRdb to 2020 to 2022). The study in broad terms: A couple of women and a few men aged 18 to 49 years were included in the cohort. To estimate repertoire size and how much clonotype sharing occurs between individuals, the study deeply sequenced the blood TCR repertoires of about five healthy adults. Leukapheresis yielded between about 0.85 and 10 billion PBMCs per donor. Per donor, three plates each were used for CD4 naive and CD4 memory, two for CD8 naive, and one for CD8 memory. Different laboratories and diverse techniques were used to prepare libraries and sequence TCR repertoires, to increase sequencing depth and limit assay-specific biases.

Trimming costs V 2 bases and J 2 bases, and their ends lie 10 bases apart. The CDR3 has 14 amino acids, counting the end cysteine and phenylalanine. The retained sequence is limited to the CDR3, 42 bases, with the frame set at the first base. Taken from the germline V gene, the CDR1 and CDR2 loops are SGHRS and YFSETQ. Donors were healthy HIV-negative adults with no recently reported acute infections or vaccinations. Every donor was a Caucasian adult living in Nashville, Tennessee, USA. The CD8 memory samples were a combination of magnetically selected CD45RO+ cells and CCR7-negative CD45RA+ effector memory (TemRA) cells. Blood was collected by leukapheresis, and PBMCs were isolated by Ficoll-Histopaque density gradient centrifugation and then cryopreserved in liquid nitrogen vapor phase. Purity and quantity of every magnetically sorted T cell population were checked by analytical flow cytometry. From each sorted fraction, genomic DNA was isolated and quantified by UV absorbance on a Nanodrop 2000c.

General conclusions and limits of the study: Sharing across four donors was observed for approximately 5% of naive CD4, over 3% of naive CD8, roughly 2.3% of memory CD4, and around 0.4% of memory CD8 clonotypes. Naive subsets generally had larger estimated clonotype richness than memory subsets. Compared with non-shared clonotypes, the clonotypes found in all four sorted-subset donors had higher generation probabilities. Based on pairwise subsampling, the degree of clonotype sharing among donors was expected to be affected by sequencing depth. The genetic and exposure-history diversity represented was limited by the small number of donors. Rarefaction of sorted-subset datasets indicated incomplete sequencing despite the large sequencing depth. Sampling was restricted to blood, and TCR repertoires in tissue are likely to differ from TCR repertoires in blood.

A remark on this clone: The specificity of this receptor is unknown. Base qualities are missing; no much larger clone stands one base away.

TCR CDR3 regions were amplified from genomic DNA by multiplex PCR using the deep immunoSEQ assay. Extracted genomic DNA from each cell subset was distributed evenly across all wells of several immunoSEQ 96-well plates, and each plate was treated as a replicate. For sorted subsets, each replicate PCR was loaded with 150 to 250 ng genomic DNA, equivalent to 32,000 or so T cell genomes. Purified libraries were measured with a Qubit 3.0 fluorometer, size-checked on a Bioanalyzer 2100, and measured again with the KAPA Library Quantification kit. Each immunoSEQ 96-well plate was sequenced on its own single-read 150-cycle Illumina NextSeq 550 flow cell. As for the authors' bioinformatics: The immunoSEQ output contained only junctional sequences without quality scores, so filtering could not match that applied to full-length reads. To assign V/J genes and CDR3, sequences were annotated against IMGT germline references using PyIR, a Python wrapper for IgBLAST v1.9. Reads were removed for weak V/J assignments (E-value above 1e-6), missing CDR3, stop codons, out-of-frame junctions, or ambiguous translated residues. V3J clonotypes were defined as sequences sharing an identical inferred V gene, J gene, and CDR3 amino acid sequence. To compute the percentage overlap between repertoires, the number of shared unique clonotypes was divided by the size of the smaller repertoire. RTK rarefaction, the Chao1 estimator, and Recon v2.1 estimates of unobserved clonotypes were used to assess repertoire richness. OLGA was used to compute generation probabilities for all TCRbeta clonotypes that the gDNA method yielded from a handful of donors. The table was pulled from immuneACCESS by TCRdb, which kept in-frame rearrangements only. Such tables lose some clones; where checked, under half of the loss comes from unresolved V genes, and the rest has no known cause. The V and J calls and clone size were taken over from that table, and D and trimming were inferred from the DNA. Recorded for this sample are 600,000 to 750,000 clones; around 90% of them occurred a single time. The leading ten clones occupy less than 40% of the sample.

The sequencing input was memory CD8+ T cells from PBMCs. The cell subset or site label corresponds to: CD45RO+ cells pooled with CCR7-negative TemRA cells. This TCR derives from a man aged 18-30 years in good health. Some clones in this sample may be carry-over from other donors' samples. The chain is encoded by TRBV5-1 joined to TRBJ2-5; there is no confident call for the D gene. The DNA is TGCGCCAGCAGCTTAGGGTATTTTCAAGAGACCCAGTACTTC. The encoded protein is CASSLGYFQETQYF.